This T cell receptor beta chain is from a study of identical twins. This clonotype was observed a few times. TCRdb processed the 5' RACE reads anew with MiXCR; each CDR3 protein has one entry. The sample records 650,000 to 800,000 distinct CDR3 sequences, around 8.3% being singletons. The CDR3 spans 15 residues. Per germline, CDR1 SEHNR and CDR2 FQNEAQ (reference sequence). With 2 bases removed from V and 7 bases from J, the gap between germline ends came to 18 bases. The data also belong to a second study, concerning yellow fever vaccine responses in identical twins.

The chain joins TRBV7-9 to TRBJ2-7; D gene ambiguous. Source material: PBMCs. The sequence came from a woman under 30 in good health. CDR3 sequence: CASSLFGTKLVEQYF. The CDR3 DNA reads TGTGCCAGCAGCTTATTTGGCACCAAATTAGTTGAGCAGTACTTC.